Listed below are T cell receptor beta chains from one sample, sequenced in a study of graft-versus-host responses after intestinal transplantation. Here immunoSEQ multiplex PCR was the method, and the copy in TCRdb shows in-frame clones only, minus some. The table shows 11,000 to 15,000 clones, with about 36% occurring only once. Specimen: alloreactive CD4+ T cells from a mixed lymphocyte reaction culture, collected before intestinal transplant. The receptors here all came from a human patient who received an intestinal transplant. CDR3s include the opening cysteine and the closing phenylalanine or tryptophan. Fields, in order: D gene, J gene, clone size, V gene, CDR3 DNA, CDR3 protein. The D gene is left open where the match is weak. Size values are once, few and many counts, or a class for expanded clones, and some rows have none.

>-|TRBJ2-5|few|TRBV7-7
TGTGCCAGCAGCTTGATCGGGGACCAAGAGACCCAGTACTTC
CASSLIGDQETQYF
>TRBD1|TRBJ1-4|few|TRBV7-9
TGTGCCAGCAGCTTACAGGCAGGGGGCAATGAAAAACTGTTTTTT
CASSLQAGGNEKLFF
>-|TRBJ2-2|-|TRBV19
TGTGCCAGTAGTATTTCCGGCCCCGGGGGGGAGCTGTTTTTT
CASSISGPGGELFF
>-|TRBJ1-3|medium-sized|TRBV10-2
TGCGCCAGCAGAGCGCACTTCTCCGGGACGGGAGGACCAAACACCATATATTTT
CASRAHFSGTGGPNTIYF
>TRBD1|TRBJ2-7|-|TRBV7-2
TGTGCCAGCAGCTTAGGACAGACAGGGCCCCAGGGCGAGCAGTACTTC
CASSLGQTGPQGEQYF
>-|TRBJ2-2|few|TRBV5-1
TGCGCCAGTTCGGGGAACACCGGGGAGCTGTTTTTT
CASSGNTGELFF
>TRBD1|TRBJ2-1|few|TRBV18
TGTGCCAGCTCACCAATCCCGACAGGGGGCCGCAATGAGCAGTTCTTC
CASSPIPTGGRNEQFF
>-|TRBJ2-2|few|TRBV2
TGTGCCAGCAGGGGGGGGAACACCGGGGAGCTGTTTTTT
CASRGGNTGELFF
>-|TRBJ1-2|-|TRBV18
TGTGCCAGCTCACGCACCGTTACCGGACTTGGCTACACCTTC
CASSRTVTGLGYTF
>-|TRBJ2-7|-|TRBV7-9
TGTGCCAGCAGCTTATCCTCAGGGTCCTACGAGCAGTACTTC
CASSLSSGSYEQYF
>-|TRBJ2-2|-|TRBV6-6
TGTGCCAGCAGACGTCCAGTGAACACCGGGGAGCTGTTTTTT
CASRRPVNTGELFF
>TRBD1|TRBJ2-1|once|TRBV7-9
TGTGCCAGCAGCTTCTACCGGGACAGGGGGCATGGTGAGCAGTTCTTC
CASSFYRDRGHGEQFF
>-|TRBJ2-1|-|TRBV7-2
TGTGCCAGCAGCTTAGCCCAGGGGAATGAGCAGTTCTTC
CASSLAQGNEQFF
>TRBD1|TRBJ2-3|-|TRBV19
TGTGCCAGTAGTATAGGTATAAGGGGGCAAGGCACAGATACGCAGTATTTT
CASSIGIRGQGTDTQYF
>TRBD1|TRBJ1-2|-|TRBV5-6
TGTGCCAGCAGCCCCCGGGACAGTCTTTATGGCTACACCTTC
CASSPRDSLYGYTF
>TRBD2|TRBJ2-1|-|TRBV7-2
TGTGCCAGCAGCTTAGATGCGGGGGGGCGGTACAATGAGCAGTTCTTC
CASSLDAGGRYNEQFF
>-|TRBJ1-2|-|TRBV10-3
TGTGCCATCAGGCAGGACAGCCACTACACCTTC
CAIRQDSHYTF
>-|TRBJ1-2|-|TRBV9
TGTGCCAGCAGCGTCGAGATCGCAAACTATGGCTACACCTTC
CASSVEIANYGYTF
>-|TRBJ1-6|-|TRBV27
TGTGCCAGCATGAGGGCCCAAGGAAATTCACCCCTCCACTTT
CASMRAQGNSPLHF
>-|TRBJ1-4|-|TRBV25-1
TGTGCCAGCAGTGAACCTCGGGGGGACGCAACTAATGAAAAACTGTTTTTT
CASSEPRGDATNEKLFF
>-|TRBJ2-1|-|TRBV7-8
TGTGCCAGCAGCCCTCGACAGGTCTTCTCCTACAATGAGCAGTTCTTC
CASSPRQVFSYNEQFF
>TRBD2|TRBJ2-7|-|TRBV7-2
TGTGCCAGCAGCAAGACTAGCGGGGTGTACGAGCAGTACTTC
CASSKTSGVYEQYF
>-|TRBJ2-3|-|TRBV6-6
TGTGCCAGCACGGCTTATGTAGCCACAGATACGCAGTATTTT
CASTAYVATDTQYF
>-|TRBJ1-1|-|TRBV13
TGTGCCAGCAGCCGAGATGGCGGTCGAACTGAAGCTTTCTTT
CASSRDGGRTEAFF
>-|TRBJ1-3|few|TRBV7-2
TGTGCCAGCAGCTTAGCCGAACCAGGGGTGGGCGGAAACACCATATATTTT
CASSLAEPGVGGNTIYF
>-|TRBJ1-3|-|TRBV18
TGTGCCAGCTCACCAACGGGGACTGGAAACACCATATATTTT
CASSPTGTGNTIYF
>TRBD1|TRBJ2-3|once|TRBV6-1
TGTGCCAGCACTCCTTTGGACAGGGCGGGAGATACGCAGTATTTT
CASTPLDRAGDTQYF
>TRBD1|TRBJ1-1|-|TRBV6-6
TGTGCCAGCAGTTACTGGGGACAGGGGACTGAAGCTTTCTTT
CASSYWGQGTEAFF
>-|TRBJ1-6|-|TRBV6-5
TGTGCCAGCGGGACAAATAATAATTCACCCCTCCACTTT
CASGTNNNSPLHF
>TRBD1|TRBJ1-1|-|TRBV2
TGTGCCAGCAGACTGGGACAGGGCAGGGGTGAAGCTTTCTTT
CASRLGQGRGEAFF
>-|TRBJ2-1|-|TRBV29-1
TGCAGCGCGGTGCCGTACAATGAGCAGTTCTTC
CSAVPYNEQFF